This TCR beta chain was captured in a study of beta chain features in type 1 diabetes. Germline-derived CDR1 and CDR2 are MNHEY and SVGAGI. V was pared by 10 bases and J by 4 bases, with 18 bases between. The CDR3 totals 14 residues. Every isolated RNA sample was fully reverse transcribed, so sequencing captured expressed TCRB transcripts. Produced via immunoSEQ multiplex PCR; TCRdb's table is partial and in-frame only. The data show roughly 180,000 clones, 10% to 15% seen once. The sequencing sample was made of central memory CD4+ T cells from blood. The chain employs TRBV6-5 and TRBJ2-3; D uncertain. This TCR was sampled from a woman aged 18-35 years in good health. CDR3 coding DNA: TGTGCCATCGGAAGCGCAGCAAATTCAGATACGCAGTATTTT. It encodes CAIGSAANSDTQYF.